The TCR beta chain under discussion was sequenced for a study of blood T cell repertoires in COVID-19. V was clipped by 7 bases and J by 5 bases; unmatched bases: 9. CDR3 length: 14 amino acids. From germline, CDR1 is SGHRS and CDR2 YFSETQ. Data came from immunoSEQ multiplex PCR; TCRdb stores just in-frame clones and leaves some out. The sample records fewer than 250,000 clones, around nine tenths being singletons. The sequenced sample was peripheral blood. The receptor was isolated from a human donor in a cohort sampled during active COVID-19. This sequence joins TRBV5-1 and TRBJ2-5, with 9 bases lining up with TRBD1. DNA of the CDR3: TGCGCCAGCGGGAGGACAGGGGAAGGGGAGACCCAGTACTTC. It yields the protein CASGRTGEGETQYF.